This T cell receptor beta chain was identified during a study of T cell responses to AZD1222 COVID-19 vaccine. Clones were sequenced by immunoSEQ multiplex PCR, and TCRdb holds only the in-frame ones, with some missing. This sample carries roughly 70,000 clones, 86% of them seen once, and the ten largest clones take about 2.7%. Sequenced here: peripheral blood, sampled on day 0 of AZD1222 vaccination. This clonotype was obtained from an adult in good health.

The chain's CDR3 is CASSLNPSGRVGNEQFF. The CDR3 DNA reads as TGCGCCAGCAGCTTGAATCCTAGCGGGAGGGTTGGAAATGAGCAGTTCTTC. This chain connects TRBV5-1 to TRBJ2-1, with 12 nucleotides matching TRBD2. V lost 1 base, J lost 7 bases, and 9 bases stayed unmatched. Germline lookup yields CDR1 SGHRS and CDR2 YFSETQ. The CDR3 has 17 residues.